This TCR beta chain emerged from a study of T cells in pancreatic ductal adenocarcinoma. The assay was immunoSEQ multiplex PCR, and TCRdb's table has in-frame clones only and misses some. In the table there are roughly 20,000 clones, approximately 91% of which are singletons. The CDR3 runs 15 residues. With 4 bases clipped from V and 0 bases from J, the junction kept 3 bases outside the gene matches. CDR1 is SGDLS, CDR2 YYNGEE, per germline. Details on this clone: The antigen remains unidentified.

Study-wide points: Tumor-versus-blood clonality comparisons may be biased toward lower tumor diversity. Blood clonality (roughly 0.067) did not differ significantly from tumor (roughly 0.11). Unique clonotypes were 8 to 10-fold more numerous in blood than in tumor.

The selected patients with pancreatic ductal adenocarcinoma had surgery but no neoadjuvant therapy. The chain has TRBV9 and TRBJ2-2; 7 nucleotides match TRBD1. Sample: PBMCs. The receptor comes from a human donor with pancreatic ductal adenocarcinoma. CDR3 coding DNA: TGTGCCAGCAGCTTTGGGACAGCGAACACCGGGGAGCTGTTTTTT. It yields the protein CASSFGTANTGELFF.